The 24 T cell receptor beta chains below come from one sample, sequenced in a study of blood T cell repertoires in COVID-19. This table comes from immunoSEQ multiplex PCR, and its TCRdb copy is limited to in-frame clones, with some not included. The sample yields fewer than 200,000 clones, about 88% seen once. The sample was peripheral blood. The receptors come from a man aged 60 to 69 with acute or convalescent COVID-19.

The rearrangement uses TRBV10-1 and TRBJ2-3, with TRBD2 as a possible D gene (5 bases). V lost 2 bases and J 3 bases, leaving 6 bases between the germline ends. This CDR3 contains 13 residues. The V gene's germline CDR1 is WNHNN and CDR2 SYGVQD (reference sequence). CDR3 sequence: CASSEEGTDTQYF. CDR3 in DNA: TGCGCCAGCAGTGAGGAGGGAACAGATACGCAGTATTTT.

This clone came up a few times. The V call is TRBV28, the J call TRBJ2-2; TRBD1 matches at 12 bases. The CDR3 spans 15 residues. Germline CDR1 is MDHEN and CDR2 is SYDVKM. Losses at the gene ends were 4 bases for V and 6 bases for J; bases not matched to a gene: 3. As DNA, the CDR3 is TGTGCCAGCAGTTCCGGGACAGGGGGCCCCGGGGAGCTGTTTTTT. Residues: CASSSGTGGPGELFF. The full variable domain, completed using reference TRBV28 and TRBJ2-2, is DVKVTQSSRYLVKRTGEKVFLECVQDMDHENMFWYRQDPGLGLRLIYFSYDVKMKEKGDIPEGYSVSREKKERFSLILESASTNQTSMYLCASSSGTGGPGELFFGEGSRLTVL.

V gene TRBV2 combines with J gene TRBJ2-4; D is perhaps TRBD1 (5 bases). The germline V gene has CDR1 SNHLY and CDR2 FYNNEI. CDR3 length equals 19 residues. The V end was cut by 3 bases, the J end by 0 bases, with 21 bases between. The CDR3 DNA reads as TGTGCCAGCAGTGACCATTTATGGATGCAGGGCCTAGCCAAAAACATTCAGTACTTC. The encoded protein is CASSDHLWMQGLAKNIQYF.

The chain employs TRBV7-8 and TRBJ2-5, with D possibly matching TRBD2 (5 bases). Trimming removed 4 bases at V and 7 bases at J, with 19 bases between. This CDR3 is 15 amino acids long. CDR1 is SGHVS and CDR2 is FQNEAQ in the germline V gene. The CDR3: CASSSRSVLKTTQYF. Written as DNA, the CDR3 is TGTGCCAGCAGCTCCCGTAGCGTTCTCAAGACGACCCAGTACTTC.

This CDR3 reads CASSLGQRDTQYF. The CDR3 DNA sequence: TGTGCCAGCAGCCTCGGACAGCGAGATACGCAGTATTTT. V usage is TRBV7-3 and J usage is TRBJ2-3; the D gene is possibly TRBD1 (6 bases). CDR3 size: 13 residues. Trimming took 5 bases from V and 5 from J, leaving 11 bases between them. Germline CDR1 is SGHTA and CDR2 is FQGTGA.

The rearrangement links TRBV11-1 to TRBJ1-2, with a possible D match to TRBD1 (6 bases). V was trimmed by 5 bases and J by 4 bases, leaving 14 bases between them. The CDR3 contains 14 residues. Germline values: CDR1 SGHAT, CDR2 FQDESV (reference sequence). CDR3 residues: CASSPQGSGYGYTF. The CDR3 DNA reads TGTGCCAGCAGCCCTCAGGGGAGCGGCTATGGCTACACCTTC. Full variable domain (rest looked up from reference TRBV11-1 and TRBJ1-2): EAEVAQSPRYKITEKSQAVAFWCDPISGHATLYWYRQILGQGPELLVQFQDESVVDDSQLPKDRFSAERLKGVDSTLKIQPAELGDSAMYLCASSPQGSGYGYTFGSGTRLTVV.

This CDR3 is CASALTGMNTEAFF. CDR3 in DNA: TGTGCTAGTGCCCTGACAGGGATGAACACTGAAGCTTTCTTT. The chain couples TRBV12-5 to TRBJ1-1; 7 positions agree with TRBD1. The length of the CDR3 is 14 residues. Germline V gives CDR1 LGHNT, CDR2 FRNRAP. V shed 7 bases, J shed 0 bases, and the junction held 5 bases outside the gene matches.

The rearrangement uses TRBV3-1 (or the pseudogene TRBV3-2) and TRBJ2-5, with a weak D call TRBD1 (5 bases). CDR3 length: 16 residues. CDR1 and CDR2 from the germline V gene are LGHDT and YNNKEL (reference sequence). Trimming cost V 4 bases and J 5 bases, with 20 bases left between them. The CDR3 region has the DNA TGTGCCAGCAGCCTACACACTCCTAGGGGATCGGAGACCCAGTACTTC. Its translation: CASSLHTPRGSETQYF.

The rearrangement joins TRBV10-3 to TRBJ2-5; D unresolved. V lost 2 bases, J lost 1 base, and 5 bases lay in between. The V gene's germline CDR1 is ENHRY and CDR2 SYGVKD. The CDR3 contains 13 residues. CDR3 region: CAISEAAQETQYF. The CDR3 region has the DNA TGTGCCATCAGTGAGGCGGCCCAAGAGACCCAGTACTTC.

This chain connects TRBV7-8 to TRBJ2-1; 10 positions agree with TRBD1. This CDR3 is built from 14 residues. V gave up 1 base and J gave up 9 bases; unmatched junction bases: 3. The germline gives CDR1 SGHVS, CDR2 FQNEAQ. CDR3 protein: CASSLGGQGIEQFF. Written as DNA, the CDR3 is TGTGCCAGCAGCTTAGGGGGACAGGGGATTGAGCAGTTCTTC. The variable domain in full, with the rest retrieved from reference TRBV7-8 and TRBJ2-1, is GAGVSQSPRYKVAKRGQDVALRCDPISGHVSLFWYQQALGQGPEFLTYFQNEAQLDKSGLPSDRFFAERPEGSVSTLKIQRTQQEDSAVYLCASSLGGQGIEQFFGPGTRLTVL.

The chain recombines TRBV5-1 with TRBJ1-3, with D tentatively TRBD1 (6 bases). Trimming left V 0 bases short and J 8 bases short, with 12 bases between. This CDR3 spans 14 amino acids. Germline CDR1 is SGHRS and CDR2 is YFSETQ. The CDR3 is CASSLGTEKDTIYF. The DNA of the CDR3 is TGCGCCAGCAGCTTGGGGACAGAAAAGGACACCATATATTTT.

For the CDR3, the DNA is TGTGCCTGGTCAAAAGAGGGGAACACTGAAGCTTTCTTT. This encodes CAWSKEGNTEAFF. The rearrangement joins TRBV30 to TRBJ1-1, with D unclear. The CDR3 length is 13 residues. Per the germline V gene, CDR1 is GTSNPN and CDR2 is SVGIG (reference sequence). V was shortened by 5 bases and J by 1 base, with 11 bases between the two germline ends.

The V call is TRBV7-8, the J call TRBJ2-3; no reliable D call. Germline values: CDR1 SGHVS, CDR2 FQNEAQ. The CDR3 runs to 14 residues. V gave up 5 bases and J gave up 6 bases, with 15 bases separating them. For the CDR3, the DNA is TGTGCCAGCAGCCTGGGCGATGTAGTGGATACGCAGTATTTT. This gives the protein CASSLGDVVDTQYF.

The rearrangement joins TRBV2 to TRBJ1-4; the D gene is possibly TRBD1 (6 bases). CDR1 is SNHLY, CDR2 FYNNEI, per germline. Trimming took 0 bases from V and 5 from J, leaving 19 bases between them. The CDR3 totals 18 residues. The CDR3 here is CASSEALPGRGINEKLFF. The DNA for the CDR3 is TGTGCCAGCAGTGAAGCGCTTCCGGGTAGGGGGATAAATGAAAAACTGTTTTTT.

The chain uses TRBV19 and TRBJ1-4; D remains unclear. CDR1 and CDR2 from the germline V gene are LNHDA and SQIVND (reference sequence). The CDR3 consists of 12 residues. V lost 8 bases, J lost 8 bases, and 12 bases lay in between. DNA for the CDR3: TGTGCCAGTGGTCGGTTTAGAGAAAAACTGTTTTTT. As protein: CASGRFREKLFF.

The chain couples TRBV30 to TRBJ2-7; 7 nucleotides match TRBD1. This CDR3 is 14 amino acids long. Germline V lookup: CDR1 GTSNPN, CDR2 SVGIG (reference sequence). V dropped 1 base and J dropped 2; count of bases not matched to a gene: 5. CDR3 nucleotides: TGTGCCTGGAGTGGACAGGGACACACCTACGAGCAGTACTTC. Its protein product is CAWSGQGHTYEQYF.

The V and J genes are TRBV19 and TRBJ2-3, with D tentatively TRBD2 (6 bases). Germline-derived CDR1 and CDR2 are LNHDA and SQIVND (reference sequence). This CDR3 spans 12 amino acids. Trimming took 6 bases from V and 4 from J, leaving 8 bases between them. The CDR3, as DNA: TGTGCCAGTAGGCGGGACTCAGATACGCAGTATTTT. Translation: CASRRDSDTQYF.

The chain combines TRBV19 with TRBJ2-1; 13 bases map to TRBD2. This CDR3 contains 18 residues. The V segment lost 1 base and the J segment 4 bases; nucleotides outside the gene matches: 7. Germline CDR1 reads LNHDA; CDR2 reads SQIVND (reference sequence). CDR3 region: CASSIGQGTSGVYNEQFF. Written as DNA, the CDR3 is TGTGCCAGTAGTATAGGTCAAGGGACTAGCGGGGTTTACAATGAGCAGTTCTTC. The complete variable domain, with remaining parts taken from reference TRBV19 and TRBJ2-1, reads DGGITQSPKYLFRKEGQNVTLSCEQNLNHDAMYWYRQDPGQGLRLIYYSQIVNDFQKGDIAEGYSVSREKKESFPLTVTSAQKNPTAFYLCASSIGQGTSGVYNEQFFGPGTRLTVL.

The chain links TRBV11-3 to TRBJ1-1, with TRBD1 matching 7 bases. The CDR3 contains 15 residues. Germline assignment: CDR1 SGHNT and CDR2 YENEEA. V gave up 5 bases and J gave up 8 bases; unmatched junction bases: 14. The CDR3 loop is CASSPNRGRTGEAFF. As DNA, the CDR3 is TGTGCCAGCAGCCCAAACAGGGGCAGAACTGGGGAAGCTTTCTTT.

The chain joins TRBV5-5 to TRBJ2-7; tentative D call: TRBD2 (7 bases). Trimming pared 8 bases from V and 0 bases from J, leaving 12 bases between. The CDR3 runs 13 residues. Germline lookup yields CDR1 SGHKS and CDR2 YYEKEE (reference sequence). Here the CDR3 reads CASARGASYEQYV. In DNA, the CDR3 is TGTGCCAGTGCCCGGGGGGCCTCCTACGAGCAGTACGTC.

The chain recombines TRBV4-3 with TRBJ1-2; 10 nucleotides align to TRBD1. The CDR3 consists of 16 residues. The junction had 6 bases not matched to a gene; V was cut back by 1 base and J by 4 bases. Germline V gene lookup returns CDR1 LGHNA and CDR2 YSLEER. The CDR3 region is CASSQAGTGVVYGYTF. The CDR3 bases are TGCGCCAGCAGCCAAGCCGGGACAGGGGTGGTCTATGGCTACACCTTC.

CDR3 nucleotide sequence: TGTGCCTCGAGGTTTAGGCGCCTATACCGCAACTATGGCTACACCTTC. Amino acid sequence: CASRFRRLYRNYGYTF. V usage is TRBV24-1 and J usage is TRBJ1-2; the D is unclear. With 12 bases removed from V and 2 bases from J, the gap between germline ends came to 24 bases. This CDR3 region has 16 residues. Germline V gene data show CDR1 as KGHDR and CDR2 as SFDVKD.

The chain couples TRBV19 to TRBJ2-1; 7 positions match TRBD1. The germline CDR1 and CDR2 sequences are LNHDA and SQIVND (reference sequence). The CDR3 runs to 14 residues. Trimming removed 6 bases from V and 3 bases from J; junction bases left unmatched: 5. The CDR3 nucleotides read TGTGCCAGTAGGCCGGGACAGCTCTACAATGAGCAGTTCTTC. Encoded protein: CASRPGQLYNEQFF.

The chain joins TRBV6-5 to TRBJ1-1, with D perhaps matching TRBD1 (6 bases). Between the trimmed V and J ends, which lost 7 bases and 1 base, there was a span of 16 bases. Looked up from germline, CDR1 is MNHEY and CDR2 is SVGAGI. The CDR3 length is 15 residues. CDR3 amino acids: CASIREGGKNTEAFF. DNA of the CDR3: TGTGCCAGCATTAGAGAGGGGGGGAAGAACACTGAAGCTTTCTTT.